This T cell receptor (beta chain) was captured by sequencing in a study of response to subunit inactivated influenza vaccine. TCRdb fed the RT-PCR reads into MiXCR, producing one record per CDR3 protein. The repertoire holds a few hundred thousand distinct CDR3 sequences, with approximately 10% as singletons. V lost 1 base and J lost 0, with 7 bases in between. Germline V gene lookup returns CDR1 LGHDT and CDR2 YNNKEL (reference sequence). The CDR3 runs to 15 residues. The data also belong to a second study, concerning T cells expressing NK-cell markers. That study adds: Generation of TCR beta cDNA was performed by 5'RACE template switching incorporating UMIs.

The chain has TRBV3-1 and TRBJ1-3; no firm D call. The sequence was collected from a man between 45 and 60 years old who received an inactivated influenza vaccine. The starting material was PBMCs from blood, obtained on the day of vaccination. CDR3 residues: CASSQVGYSGNTIYF. The CDR3 bases are TGTGCCAGCAGCCAAGTCGGGTACTCTGGAAACACCATATATTTT.